This section outlines one T cell receptor (beta chain) sequence together with its context. Its antigen is undetermined. The sample comes from a study of radiotherapy plus CTLA-4 blockade in lung cancer. The wider study: An objective response was seen in roughly a sixth of patients, and disease control in about 31%. General observations from the study: Tumor-origin TCR clones grew in blood after radiotherapy plus ipilimumab.

The repertoire was sequenced with immunoSEQ multiplex PCR; TCRdb's copy has only in-frame clones and lacks some. Here the sample spans roughly 75,000 clones, 78% being singletons. This TCR was sampled from a human donor with non-small cell lung cancer whose response to radiotherapy plus ipilimumab could not be evaluated. Some clones in this sample may be carry-over from other donors' samples. This specimen consisted of peripheral blood, obtained from a patient treated with radiotherapy plus ipilimumab.

CDR3 protein: CASSEVAGRDTQYF. Written as DNA, the CDR3 is TGTGCCAGCAGTGAAGTAGCGGGGCGGGATACGCAGTATTTT. This chain connects TRBV2 to TRBJ2-3; 8 bases align to TRBD2. This CDR3 comprises 14 residues. The ends lost 1 base at V and 6 bases at J; junction bases unmatched: 3. Germline V gene lookup returns CDR1 SNHLY and CDR2 FYNNEI. Full variable domain (rest looked up from reference TRBV2 and TRBJ2-3): EPEVTQTPSHQVTQMGQEVILRCVPISNHLYFYWYRQILGQKVEFLVSFYNNEISEKSEIFDDQFSVERPDGSNFTLKIRSTKLEDSAMYFCASSEVAGRDTQYFGPGTRLTVL.